This entry lists 31 T cell receptor beta chains sequenced from one sample in a study of blood T cell repertoires in COVID-19. Repertoires were generated with immunoSEQ multiplex PCR, while TCRdb's copy carries only in-frame clones and drops some. The sample carries approximately 170,000 clones, 84% recorded once. Sample: peripheral blood. Receptor source: a human donor with acute or convalescent COVID-19. The donor label of this sample is uncertain.

This rearrangement joins TRBV2 to TRBJ1-2; a possible D gene is TRBD1 (5 bases). This CDR3 is built from 14 residues. V was cut by 8 bases and J by 7 bases, with 20 bases left in between. Germline CDR1 SNHLY, CDR2 FYNNEI. The CDR3 loop reads CASGKAGYGGGYTF. The DNA of the CDR3 is TGTGCCAGCGGAAAGGCAGGGTACGGTGGTGGCTACACCTTC.

This chain links TRBV6-6 with TRBJ2-2; 16 nucleotides align to TRBD2. Germline CDR1 MNHNY, CDR2 SVGAGI (reference sequence). This CDR3 region has 20 residues. Trimming took 6 bases from V and 1 from J; bases not matched to a gene: 11. This chain's CDR3 is CASSDIGTSGGAGNTGELFF. CDR3 in DNA: TGTGCCAGCAGCGATATAGGGACTAGCGGGGGGGCAGGGAACACCGGGGAGCTGTTTTTT.

This chain joins TRBV6-5 and TRBJ1-6; 10 nucleotides agree with TRBD1. J gave up 9 bases and V 6 bases, and 5 bases lay outside the gene matches. The germline V gene encodes CDR1 MNHEY and CDR2 SVGAGI. The CDR3 is 14 amino acids. CDR3 sequence reads: CASRPGQGSSPLHF. The CDR3 DNA is TGTGCCAGCAGGCCGGGACAGGGGAGTTCACCCCTCCACTTT.

This sequence joins TRBV11-2 and TRBJ2-7; TRBD2 matches 10 bases. Per germline, CDR1 SGHAT and CDR2 FQNNGV. The junction had 8 bases not matched to a gene; V was cut back by 1 base and J by 2 bases. The CDR3 runs 17 residues. This CDR3 reads CASSLGGASGSPYEQYF. For the CDR3, the DNA is TGTGCCAGCAGCTTAGGTGGGGCTAGCGGGAGCCCCTACGAGCAGTACTTC.

This chain joins TRBV19 and TRBJ1-5, with a weak D call TRBD1 (5 bases). The CDR3 length is 16 residues. From germline, CDR1 is LNHDA and CDR2 SQIVND (reference sequence). V shed 1 base and J shed 2 bases, with 12 bases lying between them. CDR3 nucleotide sequence: TGTGCCAGTAGTATAGCGGAGGGGCACGGCAATCAGCCCCAGCATTTT. Amino acids: CASSIAEGHGNQPQHF.

This chain links TRBV25-1 with TRBJ1-2; D might be TRBD1 (6 bases). Germline V gives CDR1 MGHDK, CDR2 SYGVNS. CDR3 length: 15 residues. V was cut by 7 bases and J by 7 bases, with 22 bases left in between. The CDR3 region has the DNA TGTGCCAGCAAATCCGCTCAGGGGACGGGGGGTGGCTACACCTTC. Translating gives CASKSAQGTGGGYTF.

The CDR3 spells CASSESHSSPLHF. CDR3 DNA: TGTGCCAGCAGTGAAAGCCACAGCTCACCCCTCCACTTT. The chain couples TRBV2 to TRBJ1-6; D is undetermined. The germline gives CDR1 SNHLY, CDR2 FYNNEI. This CDR3 is built from 13 residues. V was cut by 2 bases and J by 10 bases, with 9 bases left in between. The variable domain in full, with the rest retrieved from reference TRBV2 and TRBJ1-6, is EPEVTQTPSHQVTQMGQEVILRCVPISNHLYFYWYRQILGQKVEFLVSFYNNEISEKSEIFDDQFSVERPDGSNFTLKIRSTKLEDSAMYFCASSESHSSPLHFGNGTRLTVT.

This clone has just one count. V is TRBV19 and J is TRBJ1-4; no firm D call. V lost 7 bases, J lost 7 bases, and 25 bases lay in between. The CDR3 is 17 residues long. Germline V gene sequence: CDR1 LNHDA, CDR2 SQIVND (reference sequence). The CDR3 coding sequence is TGTGCCAGTACCCAGCCCCTCTCTGCGGGGTTGGTTGAAAAACTGTTTTTT. Its protein product is CASTQPLSAGLVEKLFF.

The rearrangement uses TRBV10-1 and TRBJ2-1, with 11 bases aligning to TRBD2. This CDR3 region has 14 residues. V trimming: 5 bases; J trimming: 10 bases; junction bases outside the gene matches: 7. Germline V gives CDR1 WNHNN, CDR2 SYGVQD (reference sequence). The CDR3 reads CASSPGTSGREQFF. CDR3 nucleotides: TGCGCCAGCAGTCCCGGGACTAGCGGTAGGGAGCAGTTCTTC.

The J gene is TRBJ2-1, the V gene TRBV19; 7 nucleotides match TRBD1. Unmatched junction bases numbered 5, after V lost 1 base and J lost 8 bases. The CDR3 has 14 residues. CDR1 is LNHDA, CDR2 SQIVND, per germline (reference sequence). For the CDR3, the DNA is TGTGCCAGTAGTATAGGACAGGGAGAGCATGAGCAGTTCTTC. It translates to CASSIGQGEHEQFF. The complete variable domain, with remaining parts taken from reference TRBV19 and TRBJ2-1, reads DGGITQSPKYLFRKEGQNVTLSCEQNLNHDAMYWYRQDPGQGLRLIYYSQIVNDFQKGDIAEGYSVSREKKESFPLTVTSAQKNPTAFYLCASSIGQGEHEQFFGPGTRLTVL.

The rearrangement links TRBV28 to TRBJ2-5, with a tentative D call TRBD2 (7 bases). The CDR3 length is 17 residues. V was shortened by 3 bases and J by 2 bases, with 19 bases between the two germline ends. Germline CDR1 and CDR2: MDHEN and SYDVKM. The DNA of the CDR3 is TGTGCCAGCAGTTTCGGTTGGGGGGGGCGTTTTCAAGAGACCCAGTACTTC. The encoded protein is CASSFGWGGRFQETQYF.

The chain couples TRBV11-2 to TRBJ2-1; perhaps TRBD2 as D (5 bases). The CDR3 has 15 residues. V was shortened by 5 bases and J by 0 bases, with 11 bases between the two germline ends. The germline V gene encodes CDR1 SGHAT and CDR2 FQNNGV. The CDR3, as DNA: TGTGCCAGCAGCCCGCCGGGGAGCTCCTACAATGAGCAGTTCTTC. This sequence encodes CASSPPGSSYNEQFF.

The rearrangement links TRBV15 to TRBJ2-3, with 8 bases matching TRBD2. This CDR3 spans 16 amino acids. Looked up from germline, CDR1 is LNHNV and CDR2 is YYDKDF (reference sequence). With 5 bases clipped from V and 0 bases from J, the junction kept 7 bases outside the gene matches. CDR3 DNA sequence: TGTGCCACCAGCTCAACGGGGGGGCTTAGCACAGATACGCAGTATTTT. Translating it yields CATSSTGGLSTDTQYF.

The chain uses TRBV7-7 and TRBJ2-5; 8 bases line up with TRBD1. The CDR3 covers 16 residues. Trimming took 1 base from V and 5 from J; bases not matched to a gene: 9. In germline, CDR1 is SSHAT, CDR2 FNYEAQ (reference sequence). The CDR3 bases are TGTGCCAGCAGCTTAGGGGTCCCAGGGGGCAGCGAGACCCAGTACTTC. It codes for CASSLGVPGGSETQYF.

This chain joins TRBV2 and TRBJ2-4, with D tentatively TRBD2 (6 bases). The ends were cut back, 6 bases at V and 6 bases at J, with 18 bases in the middle. The germline gives CDR1 SNHLY, CDR2 FYNNEI. The CDR3 spans 15 residues. The CDR3 is CASSGDSLIRNIQYF. The DNA for the CDR3 is TGTGCCAGCAGCGGGGACTCCTTGATCAGAAACATTCAGTACTTC.

The chain links TRBV2 to TRBJ2-7; maybe TRBD1 (6 bases). The V gene lost 6 bases and the J gene lost 5 bases, with 14 bases spanning the gap. CDR1 is SNHLY, CDR2 FYNNEI, per germline. CDR3 length: 13 amino acids. The DNA for the CDR3 is TGTGCCAGCAGACCGCAGGGGAAGAACGAGCAGTACTTC. The encoded protein is CASRPQGKNEQYF.

The DNA of the CDR3 is TGTGCCACCAGCAAGGGACAATTGAACACTGAAGCTTTCTTT. This sequence encodes CATSKGQLNTEAFF. The rearrangement uses TRBV15 and TRBJ1-1; weak D call: TRBD1 (6 bases). The CDR3 contains 14 residues. V lost 4 bases, J lost 0 bases, and 9 bases lay in between. The V gene's germline CDR1 is LNHNV and CDR2 YYDKDF (reference sequence).

The V gene is TRBV11-2, the J gene TRBJ1-1; the D gene is possibly TRBD1 (5 bases). Germline-derived CDR1 and CDR2 are SGHAT and FQNNGV. The CDR3 is 14 amino acids. V lost 1 base and J lost 11, with 17 bases in between. The CDR3 DNA sequence: TGTGCCAGCAGCTTAGTCTCGGGCTTACGGGGGGCTTTCTTT. It yields the protein CASSLVSGLRGAFF.

The rearrangement uses TRBV14 and TRBJ1-6; 8 bases agree with TRBD1. The CDR3 sequence is 13 residues long. Germline trimming cut 1 base from V and 13 bases from J; bases unmatched to any gene: 3. Germline V CDR1 and CDR2: SGHDN, FVKESK. DNA for the CDR3: TGTGCCAGCAGCCAAGGACAGGGGACGCCCCTCCACTTT. It is translated as CASSQGQGTPLHF.

The chain combines TRBV6-2 or TRBV6-3 with TRBJ2-1; D is unresolved. Germline lookup yields CDR1 MNHEY and CDR2 SVGEGT. Trimming left V 0 bases short and J 7 bases short, with 4 bases between. The CDR3 covers 12 residues. The CDR3 DNA follows: TGTGCCAGCAGTTACTCTCCGAATGAGCAGTTCTTC. This encodes CASSYSPNEQFF.

The chain has TRBV25-1 and TRBJ1-2; D gene ambiguous. The V end lost 5 bases, the J end lost 5 bases, and 15 bases lay between the germline ends. Germline values: CDR1 MGHDK, CDR2 SYGVNS. The CDR3 sequence is 14 residues long. The DNA of the CDR3 is TGTGCCAGCAGTAATCCGGTGACGGGTTATGGCTACACCTTC. Its translation is CASSNPVTGYGYTF.

The chain combines TRBV6-5 with TRBJ1-2; no reliable D call. Germline loops: CDR1 MNHEY, CDR2 SVGAGI. The CDR3 spans 11 residues. Trimming took off 10 bases at V and 5 bases at J, with 11 bases between the two ends. Here the CDR3 DNA reads TGTGCCACCGAGGCTGGTTATGGCTACACCTTC. This codes for CATEAGYGYTF.

The rearrangement uses TRBV28 and TRBJ1-4; the D is unclear. V lost 6 bases and J 0 bases, leaving 8 bases between the germline ends. CDR1 is MDHEN and CDR2 is SYDVKM in the germline V gene. The CDR3 spans 14 residues. The CDR3 loop is CASRSIATNEKLFF. The CDR3 nucleotides read TGTGCCAGCAGATCAATTGCAACTAATGAAAAACTGTTTTTT.

V gene TRBV30 combines with J gene TRBJ1-2; a weak D match, TRBD1 (5 bases). Between the trimmed V and J ends, which lost 3 bases and 4 bases, there was a span of 12 bases. Germline loops: CDR1 GTSNPN, CDR2 SVGIG (reference sequence). CDR3 size: 13 residues. DNA of the CDR3: TGTGCCTGGAGGCCCGGGGGTAGCTATGGCTACACCTTC. This encodes CAWRPGGSYGYTF.

The J gene is TRBJ1-1, the V gene TRBV10-2; D is unresolved. Germline CDR1 is WSHSY and CDR2 is SAAADI. CDR3 length: 14 amino acids. V lost 3 bases, J lost 2 bases, and 10 bases lay in between. CDR3 coding DNA: TGCGCCAGCAGTGACCCGGTTTATAACACTGAAGCTTTCTTT. Amino acid sequence: CASSDPVYNTEAFF.

The sample holds one count of this clone. The genes are TRBV5-4 and TRBJ2-1, with D unresolved. V was trimmed by 3 bases and J by 8 bases, leaving 12 bases between them. The CDR3 contains 13 residues. Germline V gene sequence: CDR1 SGHNT, CDR2 YYREEE (reference sequence). CDR3 DNA sequence: TGTGCCAGCAGCTCGATCCTAGAGGATGAGCAGTTCTTC. Translated: CASSSILEDEQFF.

J is TRBJ2-5 and V is TRBV5-5; maybe TRBD2 (6 bases). Trimming stripped 4 bases from V and 2 bases from J, with 15 bases between. Germline CDR1 and CDR2: SGHKS and YYEKEE (reference sequence). CDR3 length equals 15 residues. Here the CDR3 reads CASSQHRTIQETQYF. In DNA form, the CDR3 reads TGTGCCAGCAGCCAGCACCGGACTATACAAGAGACCCAGTACTTC.

This clone was seen more than once but under ten times. The chain employs TRBV3-1 (or the pseudogene TRBV3-2) and TRBJ1-1; D unclear. CDR3 length: 12 residues. V lost 2 bases and J lost 10, with 11 bases in between. CDR1 is LGHDT and CDR2 is YNNKEL in the germline V gene (reference sequence). The CDR3 DNA reads as TGTGCCAGCAGCCAAACCACCAGTGGAGCTTTCTTT. This translates into CASSQTTSGAFF.

This rearrangement joins TRBV6-5 to TRBJ1-2, with D possibly TRBD1 on 5 matching bases. This CDR3 has 15 amino acids. Germline-derived CDR1 and CDR2 are MNHEY and SVGAGI. V was shortened by 6 bases and J by 8 bases, with 22 bases between the two germline ends. This CDR3 is CASRQPGTGEGGYTF. In DNA, the CDR3 is TGTGCCAGCAGACAACCAGGAACGGGGGAAGGCGGCTACACCTTC.

The rearrangement uses TRBV4-2 and TRBJ1-3, with TRBD1 identical over 9 bases. Per germline, CDR1 LGHNA and CDR2 YNFKEQ. CDR3 length: 16 residues. V trimming: 0 bases; J trimming: 4 bases; junction bases outside the gene matches: 4. The CDR3 sequence: CASSQDYRGLGNTIYF. The CDR3 bases are TGTGCCAGCAGCCAAGACTACAGGGGGCTGGGAAACACCATATATTTT.

Turning to this clone: Additional DNA sequences in this sample encode the identical CDR3. The chain recombines TRBV4-2 with TRBJ2-2; a weak D match, TRBD2 (6 bases). The V and J ends lost 1 base and 4 bases respectively, with 7 bases between them. The CDR3 is 14 amino acids. CDR1 and CDR2 (germline): LGHNA, YNFKEQ. CDR3 bases: TGTGCCAGCAGCCAAGTGGGGGGCACCGGGGAGCTGTTTTTT. The encoded protein is CASSQVGGTGELFF.